The present entry profiles one T cell receptor (beta chain) with its context. The data originate from a study of shared clonotypes between healthy human individuals. This CDR3 comprises 13 residues. CDR1 and CDR2 from the germline V gene are SGDLS and YYNGEE. Trimming took 4 bases from V and 2 from J, leaving 9 bases between them. Repertoires were generated with immunoSEQ multiplex PCR, while TCRdb's copy carries only in-frame clones and drops some. The sample shows around 2,000,000 clones, 85% to 95% of them seen only once. This sequence was found in a man younger than 35 in good health. The sequencing sample was made of naive CD4+ T cells sorted from blood. Subset: CD45RA+ positively selected. The gene calls are TRBV9 and TRBJ1-1; D is ambiguous. CDR3 residues: CASSSGSNTEAFF. For the CDR3, the DNA is TGTGCCAGCAGCTCCGGGTCTAACACTGAAGCTTTCTTT.